This entry lists 17 T cell receptor beta chains sequenced from one sample in a study of T cells in Graves' hyperthyroidism and ophthalmopathy. TCR beta CDR3 region amplification was performed from RNA transcripts. The HTBI primer set was used in a first-round RT-PCR of the TCR CDR3. Using its own MiXCR run on the multiplex PCR reads, TCRdb lists one record per CDR3 protein. The sample contains a few hundred thousand distinct CDR3 sequences, 15% to 17% of which appear only once. The sequenced sample consisted of blood. These receptors were obtained from a woman between 18 and 30 years old with Graves' hyperthyroidism that later progressed to Graves' ophthalmopathy.

Many counts were recorded for this clonotype. The rearrangement links TRBV5-8 to TRBJ2-7; no reliable D call. Trimming shortened V by 4 bases and J by 4 bases, and 9 bases separated the two germline ends. Germline V gene sequence: CDR1 SGHTS, CDR2 YDEGEE. The CDR3 runs 12 residues. CDR3 loop: CASSRNPYEQYF. As DNA, the CDR3 is TGTGCCAGCAGCCGGAACCCGTACGAGCAGTACTTC.

In this sample, this clonotype turned up many times. This sequence joins TRBV30 and TRBJ2-2; no definite D call. The length of the CDR3 is 11 residues. The V gene's germline CDR1 is GTSNPN and CDR2 SVGIG (reference sequence). V dropped 4 bases and J dropped 5 bases, with 5 bases sitting between them. CDR3 nucleotide sequence: TGTGCCTGGACCCGGACCGGGGAGCTGTTTTTT. Translating gives CAWTRTGELFF.

This clonotype was seen at least ten times. This sequence joins TRBV20-1 and TRBJ2-3; tentatively, D is TRBD2 (6 bases). Germline V gene data show CDR1 as DFQATT and CDR2 as SNEGSKA (reference sequence). The V and J ends lost 2 bases and 5 bases respectively, with 17 bases between them. The CDR3 has 15 residues. The CDR3 reads CSARPGRSEVDTQYF. CDR3 bases: TGCAGTGCTAGACCCGGGAGAAGTGAAGTAGATACGCAGTATTTT.

This clonotype was counted a few times. One junction end disagrees with the germline gene, perhaps due to a read error. J is TRBJ2-7 and V is TRBV5-1; possible D gene TRBD1, 6 bases. Germline V gene lookup returns CDR1 SGHRS and CDR2 YFSETQ. The CDR3 contains 14 residues. The CDR3 loop reads CASSNRTVSCEQYF. Here the CDR3 DNA reads TGCGCCAGCAGCAACCGGACAGTATCCTGCGAGCAGTACTTC.

This clonotype was observed a few times. V usage is TRBV10-3 and J usage is TRBJ2-6; the D call may be TRBD1 or TRBD2 (5 bases each). From germline, CDR1 is ENHRY and CDR2 SYGVKD. This CDR3 has 16 amino acids. V was shortened by 11 bases and J by 0 bases, with 17 bases between the two germline ends. Written as DNA, the CDR3 is TGTGCCGCCAGCCGGGACGAAAACTCTGGGGCCAACGTCCTGACTTTC. Amino acids: CAASRDENSGANVLTF.

With regard to this clonotype: It may be a read error: a sequence one base away is much more abundant. V and J are TRBV6-5 and TRBJ2-7; D possibly corresponds to TRBD1 (5 bases). The CDR3 has 15 residues. In germline, CDR1 is MNHEY, CDR2 SVGAGI. The CDR3 spells CASGYDRIALREQYF. CDR3 bases: TGTGCCAGCGGTTACGACAGAATAGCCCTACGAGAGCAGTACTTC.

The chain carries TRBV4-3 and TRBJ2-1, with TRBD2 identical over 9 bases. The CDR3 length is 20 residues. Losses at the gene ends were 1 base for V and 1 base for J; bases not matched to a gene: 14. Germline V CDR1 and CDR2: LGHNA, YSLEER. The CDR3 here is CASSQGILGEREVSYNEQFF. DNA of the CDR3: TGCGCCAGCAGCCAAGGGATTTTGGGCGAGCGGGAGGTTTCCTACAATGAGCAGTTCTTC.

This clonotype was seen repeatedly, ten times or more. The V gene is TRBV7-9, the J gene TRBJ2-1; maybe TRBD2 (6 bases). This CDR3 has 16 amino acids. V was trimmed by 0 bases and J by 1 base, leaving 10 bases between them. Germline V gene data show CDR1 as SEHNR and CDR2 as FQNEAQ (reference sequence). The CDR3 coding sequence is TGTGCCAGCAGCTTAGCGTCTAGCGTATCCTACAATGAGCAGTTCTTC. Translated: CASSLASSVSYNEQFF.

Notes on this clonotype: One junction end disagrees with the germline gene, perhaps due to a read error. This CDR3 is CASSSGGLYGQYF. The CDR3 nucleotides are TGTGCCAGCAGCTCAGGGGGGCTCTACGGGCAGTACTTC. The gene calls are TRBV27 and TRBJ2-7; D possibly corresponds to TRBD1 (7 bases). CDR1 and CDR2 (germline): MNHEY, SMNVEV (reference sequence). This CDR3 comprises 13 residues.

There are many counts of this clonotype. V and J are TRBV5-8 and TRBJ2-7, with D perhaps given as TRBD1 or TRBD2 (5 bases each). Trimming removed 4 bases from V and 5 bases from J, with 16 bases in between. This CDR3 spans 14 amino acids. Germline CDR1 and CDR2: SGHTS and YDEGEE. The CDR3 nucleotides read TGTGCCAGCAGCCGGGACCCCAGTAACGACGAGCAGTACTTC. It encodes CASSRDPSNDEQYF.

This clonotype was picked up many times. The genes are TRBV7-2 and TRBJ1-1; the D is unclear. The CDR3 loop spans 13 amino acids. Per germline, CDR1 SGHTA and CDR2 FQGNSA. With 2 bases removed from V and 4 bases from J, the gap between germline ends came to 8 bases. CDR3 residues: CASSLFHLTEAFF. In DNA, the CDR3 is TGTGCCAGCAGCTTATTCCATCTCACTGAAGCTTTCTTT.

The table lists this clonotype with a few counts. V and J are TRBV12-3 or TRBV12-4 and TRBJ2-3; D call uncertain. CDR3 length: 13 residues. Between the trimmed V and J ends, which lost 11 bases and 2 bases, there was a span of 14 bases. The CDR3 is CACKSDLTDTQYF. The DNA of the CDR3 is TGTGCCTGCAAGTCGGACCTCACAGATACGCAGTATTTT.

The chain joins TRBV6-5 to TRBJ2-7; the match to TRBD1 covers 8 bases. This CDR3 comprises 15 residues. The germline gives CDR1 MNHEY, CDR2 SVGAGI. J was trimmed by 5 bases and V by 2 bases; bases with no gene match: 8. CDR3 DNA sequence: TGTGCCAGCAGTTACGCGTCAGGGGGCCTAGACGAGCAGTACTTC. Its protein is CASSYASGGLDEQYF.

This clonotype was observed at least ten times. The rearrangement joins TRBV5-1 to TRBJ1-1, with D hard to call. Germline V gene sequence: CDR1 SGHRS, CDR2 YFSETQ. The CDR3 is made up of 15 amino acids. Trimming removed 1 base from V and 3 bases from J, with 13 bases in between. The CDR3 spells CASSLIGRADTEAFF. The CDR3 region has the DNA TGCGCCAGCAGCTTGATAGGGCGGGCGGACACTGAAGCTTTCTTT.

This clonotype was counted many times. For the CDR3, the DNA is TGTGCCAGCTCATCGGGACCCGGAGACACTGAAGCTTTCTTT. Amino acids: CASSSGPGDTEAFF. This chain uses TRBV18 with TRBJ1-1, with D perhaps matching TRBD1 (5 bases). Per germline, CDR1 KGHSH and CDR2 LQKENI. CDR3 length: 14 amino acids. V was cut by 5 bases and J by 3 bases, with 13 bases left in between.

This chain uses TRBV6-5 with TRBJ2-7, with D unclear. V was shortened by 4 bases and J by 2 bases, with 12 bases between the two germline ends. Germline CDR1 and CDR2: MNHEY and SVGAGI. This CDR3 is 14 amino acids long. CDR3 nucleotide sequence: TGTGCCAGCAGTTTACGACTGGAAACCTACGAGCAGTACTTC. Its protein is CASSLRLETYEQYF.

This clonotype was recorded many times. The CDR3, as DNA: TGTGCCAGCAGTGCCAGGGGTGGCTCCTACGAGCAGTACTTC. Amino acid sequence: CASSARGGSYEQYF. V usage is TRBV27 and J usage is TRBJ2-7; possibly TRBD1 for D (6 bases). Trimming removed 5 bases from V and 0 bases from J, with 11 bases in between. In germline, CDR1 is MNHEY, CDR2 SMNVEV (reference sequence). The CDR3 length is 14 residues.